The 8 T cell receptor beta chains given below trace back to one sample, sequenced in a study of blood T cells in healthy people across ages. Primers used in a second PCR of about 7 to 12 cycles were a sample-barcoded 5' primer and a J-beta primer mix. TCRdb itself ran the 5' RACE reads through MiXCR, one entry per CDR3 protein. The repertoire holds approximately 800,000 distinct CDR3 sequences, with roughly three fifths as singletons. The sequenced material came from blood. Receptor source: a middle-aged man in good health.

The CDR3 DNA follows: TGTGCCAGCAGTCGACGACTAGCGGAGAACACAGATACGCAGTATTTT. Amino acids: CASSRRLAENTDTQYF. This sequence joins TRBV27 and TRBJ2-3; TRBD2 matches 9 bases. Germline trimming cut 5 bases from V and 2 bases from J; bases unmatched to any gene: 8. CDR3 length: 16 residues. Germline V gives CDR1 MNHEY, CDR2 SMNVEV (reference sequence).

The CDR3 here is CASSFGSLGEQYF. DNA of the CDR3: TGTGCCAGCAGTTTCGGCAGCCTAGGGGAGCAGTACTTC. The chain is built from TRBV27 and TRBJ2-5; D possibly matches TRBD1 or TRBD2 (5 bases each). V was trimmed by 3 bases and J by 11 bases, leaving 16 bases between them. The CDR3 runs to 13 residues. Germline values: CDR1 MNHEY, CDR2 SMNVEV (reference sequence).

There are a few counts of this clonotype. The chain joins TRBV5-5 to TRBJ2-5, with D unresolved. This CDR3 region has 15 residues. The germline gives CDR1 SGHKS, CDR2 YYEKEE (reference sequence). V lost 0 bases and J lost 2, with 11 bases in between. CDR3 loop: CASSLEGYSQETQYF. For the CDR3, the DNA is TGTGCCAGCAGCTTGGAGGGCTATTCTCAAGAGACCCAGTACTTC.

J is TRBJ2-1 and V is TRBV15; D is perhaps TRBD2 (5 bases). The germline V and J ends were trimmed by 0 bases and 8 bases, with 11 bases remaining between them. Germline V gives CDR1 LNHNV, CDR2 YYDKDF (reference sequence). The CDR3 contains 14 residues. CDR3 residues: CATSRESSPHEQFF. The CDR3 DNA follows: TGTGCCACCAGCAGAGAGTCTAGCCCCCATGAGCAGTTCTTC.

On this clonotype: An end of the junction differs from the germline gene, which may be a read error. The CDR3 region has the DNA TGTGCCAGCAGCGTAGGGGCTAGCGGAACCTACAATGAACAGTTCTTC. The encoded protein is CASSVGASGTYNEQFF. This rearrangement joins TRBV9 to TRBJ2-1; the match to TRBD2 covers 7 bases. Germline V gene sequence: CDR1 SGDLS, CDR2 YYNGEE. The CDR3 length is 16 residues. Combining the CDR3 with reference TRBV9 and TRBJ2-1 gives the whole variable domain DSGVTQTPKHLITATGQRVTLRCSPRSGDLSVYWYQQSLDQGLQFLIQYYNGEERAKGNILERFSAQQFPDLHSELNLSSLELGDSALYFCASSVGASGTYNEQFFGPGTRLTVL.

This clonotype was picked up a small number of times. V and J are TRBV11-1 and TRBJ2-1; D is tentatively TRBD1 or TRBD2 (5 bases each). Deletions cut 4 bases from V and 2 bases from J, with 15 bases between. Germline lookup yields CDR1 SGHAT and CDR2 FQDESV (reference sequence). This CDR3 contains 16 residues. This chain's CDR3 is CASSSPVGTAYNEQFF. As DNA, the CDR3 is TGTGCCAGCAGCTCCCCGGTGGGGACCGCCTACAATGAGCAGTTCTTC.

This chain uses TRBV7-9 with TRBJ2-7, with D hard to call. The germline V gene encodes CDR1 SEHNR and CDR2 FQNEAQ (reference sequence). V lost 2 bases to trimming and J lost 3 bases, with 8 bases between them. The CDR3 runs 13 residues. The CDR3 region is CASSLWGGYEQYF. The CDR3 region has the DNA TGTGCCAGCAGCTTATGGGGTGGCTACGAGCAGTACTTC.

This clonotype has just one count. The J gene is TRBJ2-3, the V gene TRBV7-2; a weak D match, TRBD2 (5 bases). Trimming took 1 base from V and 5 from J, leaving 19 bases between them. Germline V gives CDR1 SGHTA, CDR2 FQGNSA. This CDR3 is built from 17 residues. The CDR3 DNA follows: TGTGCCAGCAGCTTAGATCCTGGTGGGCTAGCTAGAGATACGCAGTATTTT. Encoded protein: CASSLDPGGLARDTQYF.